Below, 5 T cell receptor beta chains from the same sample are listed, as sequenced in a study of T cells after yellow fever vaccination. TCRdb reanalysed the 5' RACE reads using MiXCR and keeps one entry per CDR3 protein. The repertoire holds approximately 450,000 distinct CDR3 sequences, with around 20% as singletons. Source: PBMCs, taken before the yellow fever booster vaccination. The origin of the receptors is a man younger than 30 who received the YFV17D yellow fever vaccine.

V is TRBV4-1 and J is TRBJ1-2; D is perhaps TRBD1 (5 bases). Germline CDR1 and CDR2: MGHRA and YSYEKL. The ends were cut back, 5 bases at V and 3 bases at J, with 25 bases in the middle. The CDR3 contains 18 residues. The CDR3 bases are TGCGCCAGCAGCGCGCGACCCCAGGGCGGGGATTTATACTATGGCTACACCTTC. Protein product: CASSARPQGGDLYYGYTF.

The V gene is TRBV27, the J gene TRBJ1-1; the match to TRBD1 covers 7 bases. J was trimmed by 6 bases and V by 8 bases; bases with no gene match: 9. The CDR3 runs to 13 residues. CDR1 MNHEY and CDR2 SMNVEV come from the germline V gene (reference sequence). Written as DNA, the CDR3 is TGTGCCAGCGGACAGGAGCCAGTCGCTGAAGCTTTCTTT. Translating it yields CASGQEPVAEAFF.

This clonotype was seen only a few times. The V call is TRBV5-6, the J call TRBJ1-5; the D gene is possibly TRBD1 (5 bases). V lost 2 bases, J lost 9 bases, and 15 bases lay in between. Germline assignment: CDR1 SGHDT and CDR2 YYEEEE. CDR3 length: 14 amino acids. The CDR3 sequence is CASSFTGEVGPQHF. CDR3 sequence (DNA): TGTGCCAGCAGCTTCACAGGAGAGGTGGGGCCCCAGCATTTT.

This clonotype was detected only a few times. V is TRBV12-3 or TRBV12-4 and J is TRBJ2-3, with D uncertain. CDR3 length equals 11 residues. V shed 5 bases and J shed 9 bases, with 9 bases lying between them. The CDR3 DNA is TGTGCCAGCAGTGATGGTGCAACGCAGTATTTT. Translating gives CASSDGATQYF.

This clonotype showed up many times. At one boundary the junction diverges from the germline segment, which might be a read error. This chain uses TRBV7-2 with TRBJ1-1, with 9 positions matching TRBD1. This CDR3 comprises 15 residues. CDR1 and CDR2 (germline): SGHTA, FQGNSA. CDR3 coding DNA: TGCGCCAGCAGCCTGGGACAGGGAATGAACACTGAAGCTTTCTTT. It translates to CASSLGQGMNTEAFF.